The rows below give T cell receptor beta chains drawn from one sample of a study of blood T cell repertoires in COVID-19. Generated by immunoSEQ multiplex PCR, the TCRdb table keeps only in-frame clones and is missing some. The data show about 100,000 clones, with approximately 90% seen just once and roughly 0.88% held by the top ten. Specimen: peripheral blood. The receptors here all came from a man in his 60s with acute or convalescent COVID-19. The CDR3 runs from the conserved cysteine through the conserved F or W. The order of the fields is J gene, clone size, D gene, V gene, CDR3 DNA, CDR3 protein. The D gene is left open where the match is weak. A clone size is listed for some rows: how often the clone was seen (once, few, many), or a class if it is expanded.

TRBJ2-5 | - | TRBD1 | TRBV18 | TGTGCCAGCTCATCTAGGGCTGACAGGGCGGAGACCCAGTACTTC | CASSSRADRAETQYF
TRBJ2-5 | once | TRBD2 | TRBV6-5 | TGTGCCAGCAGTACCCCTAGCGGGACCCAAGAGACCCAGTACTTC | CASSTPSGTQETQYF
TRBJ1-2 | - | TRBD1 | TRBV15 | TGTGCCACCAGCAGAGAAGGGACAGGGGCCCTTCTAGAACGTGGCTACACCTTC | CATSREGTGALLERGYTF
TRBJ2-1 | - | TRBD2 | TRBV20-1 | TGCAGTGCCAGTACGGGAGGGCGGGAGCAGTTCTTC | CSASTGGREQFF
TRBJ2-7 | few | - | TRBV7-9 | TGTGCCAGCAGCCTCGAGTTCCACGAGCAGTACTTC | CASSLEFHEQYF
TRBJ2-7 | - | - | TRBV6-4 | TGTGCCAGCAGCCCAGCCGGGACACCGACCTACGAGCAGTACTTC | CASSPAGTPTYEQYF
TRBJ2-7 | - | - | TRBV12-3/TRBV12-4 | TGTGCCAGCAGTTTTTTGGGCTCCGAGCAGTACTTC | CASSFLGSEQYF
TRBJ1-2 | - | TRBD1 | TRBV11-2 | TGTGCCAGCAGCGCCACAGGGGGCGAAGGCTACACCTTC | CASSATGGEGYTF
TRBJ2-7 | - | TRBD1 | TRBV28 | TGTGCCAGCAGTATGCAAGGGGGGGGACAGGGGACCTACGAGCAGTACTTC | CASSMQGGGQGTYEQYF
TRBJ2-7 | - | - | TRBV6-5 | TGTGCCAGCAGTTACATTTACGGGGAGCAGTACTTC | CASSYIYGEQYF
TRBJ1-2 | - | TRBD1 | TRBV2 | TGTGCCAGCACGAAGGGACAGGGATTCGCTCGCACCTTC | CASTKGQGFARTF
TRBJ1-3 | - | TRBD1 | TRBV5-5 | TGTGCCAGCAGCCGGACAGGGACACTACTCTCTGGAAACACCATATATTTT | CASSRTGTLLSGNTIYF
TRBJ1-4 | - | - | TRBV9 | TGTGCCAGCAGCGTGGACATATCCAATGAAAAACTGTTTTTT | CASSVDISNEKLFF
TRBJ1-2 | - | - | TRBV3-1/TRBV3-2 | TGTGCCAGCAGCCAACAGCAGGGGAGCTATGGCTACACCTTC | CASSQQQGSYGYTF
TRBJ2-1 | - | - | TRBV28 | TGTGCCAGCAGTCCCTCAGGGCGGGGAGGACCCTACAATGAGCAGTTCTTC | CASSPSGRGGPYNEQFF
TRBJ2-1 | - | - | TRBV19 | TGTGCCAGTAGTATAGGGGGCTCCGGACAGCCCTACAATGAGCAGTTCTTC | CASSIGGSGQPYNEQFF
TRBJ1-6 | - | - | TRBV7-2 | TGTGCCAGCAGCTCACCCCTTCCCCGGAATTCACCCCTCCACTTT | CASSSPLPRNSPLHF
TRBJ1-4 | - | TRBD1 | TRBV6-5 | TGTGCCAGCAGGACAGGGGACGCTAATGAAAAACTGTTTTTT | CASRTGDANEKLFF
TRBJ2-5 | once | - | TRBV15 | TGTGCCACCAGCCCCTTACGAGGCCACCAAGAGACCCAGTACTTC | CATSPLRGHQETQYF
TRBJ2-7 | - | - | TRBV30 | TGTGCCTGGAGATTCAGGGGAAACGAGCAGTACTTC | CAWRFRGNEQYF
TRBJ2-1 | - | TRBD2 | TRBV5-8 | TGTGCCAGCATAACGGGAGGGCCGGGCAATGAGCAGTTCTTC | CASITGGPGNEQFF
TRBJ1-5 | - | TRBD1 | TRBV5-1 | TGCGCCAGCAGCCCGGGACAGGAAAGGAATATTAGCAATCAGCCCCAGCATTTT | CASSPGQERNISNQPQHF
TRBJ2-5 | - | TRBD2 | TRBV3-1/TRBV3-2 | TGTGCCAGCAGCCATGGTGGGACTAGCGGGAAACGGGGAGGAGAGACCCAGTACTTC | CASSHGGTSGKRGGETQYF
TRBJ2-1 | once | - | TRBV9 | TGTGCCAGCAACAGCGGCGACAATGAGCAGTTCTTC | CASNSGDNEQFF
TRBJ2-1 | - | - | TRBV3-1/TRBV3-2 | TGTGCCAGCAGCCAAAGGTGGGCCGGGAGCTCCTACAATGAGCAGTTCTTC | CASSQRWAGSSYNEQFF
TRBJ2-1 | - | TRBD2 | TRBV3-1/TRBV3-2 | TGTGCCAGCAGTCTAAAGGCGGGAGTTGAGTTCTTC | CASSLKAGVEFF
TRBJ1-2 | few | TRBD1 | TRBV5-1 | TGCGCCAGCAGCCCTCAAAACGGACAGGGGGCTGGGGGCTACACCTTC | CASSPQNGQGAGGYTF
TRBJ2-1 | few | TRBD2 | TRBV2 | TGTGCCAGCAGACGGACTAGCGGGAGTGCCTACAATGAGCAGTTCTTC | CASRRTSGSAYNEQFF
TRBJ2-7 | - | - | TRBV12-3/TRBV12-4 | TGTGCCAGCAGTTTGGCCGACGAGCAGTACTTC | CASSLADEQYF
TRBJ1-3 | - | - | TRBV28 | TGTGCCAGCAGTACTCCGGGGGTTGCTGGAAACACCATATATTTT | CASSTPGVAGNTIYF
TRBJ2-3 | - | - | TRBV9 | TGTGCCAGCAGCTTTAGCGGAACTAGCACAGATACGCAGTATTTT | CASSFSGTSTDTQYF
TRBJ1-1 | - | TRBD1 | TRBV7-8 | TGTGCCAGCAGCTTTGACAGGGGTCGAACTGAAGCTTTCTTT | CASSFDRGRTEAFF
TRBJ1-4 | - | - | TRBV27 | TGTGCCAGCCAACCCTTAGCAACGGATGAAAAACTGTTTTTT | CASQPLATDEKLFF
TRBJ2-1 | - | TRBD2 | TRBV9 | TGTGCCAACAAACAGGGACTAGCGGAATACAATGAGCAGTTCTTC | CANKQGLAEYNEQFF
TRBJ1-4 | once | TRBD1 | TRBV15 | TGTGCCACCGGCCCCGACAGGGTCCTCGGAAAACTGTTTTTT | CATGPDRVLGKLFF
TRBJ1-4 | - | - | TRBV2 | TGTGCCTCCCGTGTGGTGAAGGGGGTTGAAAAACTGTTTTTT | CASRVVKGVEKLFF
TRBJ2-4 | - | TRBD1 | TRBV7-9 | TGTGCCAGCACTGGGACAGAACCCAAAAACATTCAGTACTTC | CASTGTEPKNIQYF
TRBJ1-2 | - | TRBD1 | TRBV7-2 | TGTGCCAGCAGCTCCCGCGGGTCTGGACAGGGGGCCAACTATGGCTACACCTTC | CASSSRGSGQGANYGYTF
TRBJ2-7 | - | TRBD1 | TRBV7-3 | TGTGCCAGCAGCCGGGACAGGGAAGGCGAGCAGTACTTC | CASSRDREGEQYF
TRBJ2-1 | - | - | TRBV14 | TGTGCCAGCAGCCAAGAAGCCGTTAGCTCCTACAATGAGCAGTTCTTC | CASSQEAVSSYNEQFF
TRBJ2-1 | - | - | TRBV27 | TGTGCCAGCAGTTTTTTTCCGCCTAGCGGGCTAACAGGGGCCTACAATGAGCAGTTCTTC | CASSFFPPSGLTGAYNEQFF
TRBJ1-1 | once | TRBD1 | TRBV3-1/TRBV3-2 | TGTGCCAGCAGCCAAGCCCCGGGACAGGGGTTTGAAGCTTTCTTT | CASSQAPGQGFEAFF
TRBJ2-7 | - | - | TRBV6-5 | TGTGCCAGCAGTCGGGGGGCGCGCGACGAGCAGTACTTC | CASSRGARDEQYF
TRBJ1-5 | - | - | TRBV28 | TGTGCCAGCAGTTTCGAGGGCCGCAATCAGCCCCAGCATTTT | CASSFEGRNQPQHF
TRBJ2-1 | few | TRBD2 | TRBV10-1 | TGCGCCAGCAGTGATAGGGCTAGCGGGGGCAATTACAATGAGCAGTTCTTC | CASSDRASGGNYNEQFF
TRBJ2-2 | - | TRBD1 | TRBV10-3 | TGTGCCATCAGACCTCGGACAGGGACTTCCGGGGAGCTGTTTTTT | CAIRPRTGTSGELFF
TRBJ1-5 | - | - | TRBV12-3/TRBV12-4 | TGTGCCAGCAGTTTCGGTAGCAATCAGCCCCAGCATTTT | CASSFGSNQPQHF
TRBJ1-2 | - | - | TRBV10-3 | TGTGCCATCAGTGAGTCGCGGGAATCCTACACCTTC | CAISESRESYTF
TRBJ1-3 | few | - | TRBV30 | TGTGCCTGGAGTGCTGTCTCTGGAAACACCATATATTTT | CAWSAVSGNTIYF
TRBJ2-5 | - | TRBD1 | TRBV6-4 | TGTGCCAGCAGGGATACTAAGGGCTCCGGGACAGCTATACAAGAGACCCAGTACTTC | CASRDTKGSGTAIQETQYF
TRBJ1-2 | - | - | TRBV2 | TGTGCCAGCAGTCATCGCGGGGTTAACTATGGCTACACCTTC | CASSHRGVNYGYTF
TRBJ1-2 | - | TRBD1 | TRBV4-1 | TGCGCCAGCAGCCCCGGGACAGCTGCCAACTATGGCTACACCTTC | CASSPGTAANYGYTF
TRBJ1-1 | - | TRBD1 | TRBV5-1 | TGCGCCAGCCGAACCCAGGGGGCTGGACAGACTGAAGCTTTCTTT | CASRTQGAGQTEAFF
TRBJ2-1 | - | - | TRBV19 | TGTGCCAGTGGGAGCGCATCCTACAATGAGCAGTTCTTC | CASGSASYNEQFF
TRBJ2-5 | - | - | TRBV20-1 | TGCAGTGTTCAGGCCGCGGAGACCCAGTACTTC | CSVQAAETQYF
TRBJ2-1 | - | TRBD1 | TRBV24-1 | TGTGCCACCAGTGATGCGGGACAGGACTTGGGCAATGAGCAGTTCTTC | CATSDAGQDLGNEQFF
TRBJ1-1 | - | - | TRBV10-1 | TGCGCCAGCAGTGCGGGGGGCGCGAACACTGAAGCTTTCTTT | CASSAGGANTEAFF
TRBJ1-4 | - | - | TRBV2 | TGTGCCAGCACAGGGTCCCCTGGAAAACTGTTTTTT | CASTGSPGKLFF
TRBJ2-1 | - | - | TRBV12-3/TRBV12-4 | TGTGCCGGCGCCAGGGCGAGGAATGAGCAGTTCTTC | CAGARARNEQFF
TRBJ1-2 | - | TRBD1 | TRBV28 | TGTGCCAGCAGTTCAGGGACAGGGTTCTTCTATGGCTACACCTTC | CASSSGTGFFYGYTF